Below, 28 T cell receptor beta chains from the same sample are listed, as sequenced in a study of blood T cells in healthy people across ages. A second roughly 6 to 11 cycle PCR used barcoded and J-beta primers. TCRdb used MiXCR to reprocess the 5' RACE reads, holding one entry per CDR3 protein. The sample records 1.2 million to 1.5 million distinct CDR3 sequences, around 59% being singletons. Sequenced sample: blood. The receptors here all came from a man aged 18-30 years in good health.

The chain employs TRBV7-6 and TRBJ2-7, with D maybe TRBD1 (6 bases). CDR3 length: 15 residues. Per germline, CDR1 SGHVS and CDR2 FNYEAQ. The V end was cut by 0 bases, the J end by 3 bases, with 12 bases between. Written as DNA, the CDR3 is TGTGCCAGCAGCTTAGCTCAGGGGTCCCACTACGAGCAGTACTTC. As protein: CASSLAQGSHYEQYF.

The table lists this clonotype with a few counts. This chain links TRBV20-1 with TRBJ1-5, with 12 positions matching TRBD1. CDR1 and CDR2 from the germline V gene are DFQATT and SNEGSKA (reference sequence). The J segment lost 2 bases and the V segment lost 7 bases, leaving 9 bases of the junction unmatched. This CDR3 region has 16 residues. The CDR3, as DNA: TGCAGTGTCCCGGTCGGGACAGGGGGCGGCAATCAGCCCCAGCATTTT. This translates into CSVPVGTGGGNQPQHF.

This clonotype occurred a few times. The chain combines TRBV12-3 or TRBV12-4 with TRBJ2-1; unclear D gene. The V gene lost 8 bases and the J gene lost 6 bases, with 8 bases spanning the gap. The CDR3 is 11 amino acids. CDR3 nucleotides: TGTGCCAGCCCACGAGGCAATGAGCAGTTCTTC. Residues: CASPRGNEQFF.

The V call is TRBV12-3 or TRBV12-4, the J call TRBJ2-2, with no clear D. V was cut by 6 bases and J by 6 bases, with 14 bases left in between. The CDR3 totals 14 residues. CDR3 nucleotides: TGTGCCAGCAGCCCCCCGACATCATCCGGGGAGCTGTTTTTT. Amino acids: CASSPPTSSGELFF.

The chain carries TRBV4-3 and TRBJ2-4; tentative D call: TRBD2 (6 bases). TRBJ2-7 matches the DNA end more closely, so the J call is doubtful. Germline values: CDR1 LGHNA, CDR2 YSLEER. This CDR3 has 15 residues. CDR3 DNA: TGCGCCAGCAGCCAAGAGCGGGACGGCCGCTACGAGCAGTACTTC. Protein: CASSQERDGRYEQYF.

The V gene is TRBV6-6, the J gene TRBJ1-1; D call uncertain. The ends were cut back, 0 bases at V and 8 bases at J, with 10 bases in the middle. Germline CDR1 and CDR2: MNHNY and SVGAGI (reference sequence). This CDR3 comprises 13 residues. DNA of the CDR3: TGTGCCAGCAGTTACTCAGGAACGGAAGAAGCTTTCTTT. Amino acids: CASSYSGTEEAFF.

CDR3 residues: CASSRRVYYEQYF. The CDR3 bases are TGTGCCAGCTCGAGAAGGGTCTACTACGAGCAGTACTTC. This chain links TRBV6-5 with TRBJ2-7; D is unresolved. CDR1 is MNHEY and CDR2 is SVGAGI in the germline V gene. The CDR3 contains 13 residues. V shed 8 bases and J shed 3 bases, with 14 bases lying between them.

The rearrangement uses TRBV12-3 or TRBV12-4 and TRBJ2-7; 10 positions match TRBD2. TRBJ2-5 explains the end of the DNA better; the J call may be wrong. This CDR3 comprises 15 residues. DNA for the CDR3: TGTGCCAGCAGCTGGGCTAGCGGGAGTGGGGAGACCCAGTACTTC. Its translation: CASSWASGSGETQYF.

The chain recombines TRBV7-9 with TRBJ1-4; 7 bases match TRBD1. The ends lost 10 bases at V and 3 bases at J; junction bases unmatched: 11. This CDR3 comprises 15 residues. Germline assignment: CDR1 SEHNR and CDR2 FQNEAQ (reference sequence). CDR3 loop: CATGGRWVANEKLFF. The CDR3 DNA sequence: TGTGCCACAGGGGGACGGTGGGTGGCTAATGAAAAACTGTTTTTT.

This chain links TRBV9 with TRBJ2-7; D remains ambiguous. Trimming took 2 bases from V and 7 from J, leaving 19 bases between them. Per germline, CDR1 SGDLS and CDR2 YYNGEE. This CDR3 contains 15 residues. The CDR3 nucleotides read TGTGCCAGCAGCGTGTCAAGGGAAATCTACAATGAGCAGTACTTC. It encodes CASSVSREIYNEQYF.

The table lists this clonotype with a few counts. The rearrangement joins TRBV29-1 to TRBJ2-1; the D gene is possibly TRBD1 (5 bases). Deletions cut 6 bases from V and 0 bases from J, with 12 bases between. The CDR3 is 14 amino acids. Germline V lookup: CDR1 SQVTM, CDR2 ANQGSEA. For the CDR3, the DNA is TGCAGCGTGCCCCAGGGCGGCTCCTACAATGAGCAGTTCTTC. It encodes CSVPQGGSYNEQFF.

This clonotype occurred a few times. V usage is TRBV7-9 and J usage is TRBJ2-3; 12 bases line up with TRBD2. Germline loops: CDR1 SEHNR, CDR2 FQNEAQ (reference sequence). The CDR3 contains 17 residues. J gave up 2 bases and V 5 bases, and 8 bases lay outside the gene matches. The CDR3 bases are TGTGCCAGCAGCCTAGGGACTAGCGGGTCCCACACAGATACGCAGTATTTT. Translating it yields CASSLGTSGSHTDTQYF.

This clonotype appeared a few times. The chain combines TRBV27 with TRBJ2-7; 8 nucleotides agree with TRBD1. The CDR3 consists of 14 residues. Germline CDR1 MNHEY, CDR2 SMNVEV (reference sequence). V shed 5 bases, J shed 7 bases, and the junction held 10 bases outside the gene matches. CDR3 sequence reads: CASSELTGVGEQYF. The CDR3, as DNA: TGTGCCAGCAGTGAATTGACAGGGGTAGGAGAGCAGTACTTC.

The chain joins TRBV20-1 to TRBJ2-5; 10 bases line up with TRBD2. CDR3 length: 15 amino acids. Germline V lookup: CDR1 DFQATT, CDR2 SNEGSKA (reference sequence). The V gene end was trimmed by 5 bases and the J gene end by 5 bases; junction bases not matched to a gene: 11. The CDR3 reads CSAPSLAGGYETQYF. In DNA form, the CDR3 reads TGCAGTGCTCCCTCCTTAGCGGGAGGATACGAGACCCAGTACTTC.

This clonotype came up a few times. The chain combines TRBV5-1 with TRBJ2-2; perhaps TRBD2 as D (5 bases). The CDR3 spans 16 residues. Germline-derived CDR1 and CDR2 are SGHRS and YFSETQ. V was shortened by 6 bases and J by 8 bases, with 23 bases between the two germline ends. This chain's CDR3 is CASTRRSGFETGELFF. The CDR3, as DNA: TGCGCCAGCACTCGGAGATCGGGGTTTGAGACTGGGGAGCTGTTTTTT.

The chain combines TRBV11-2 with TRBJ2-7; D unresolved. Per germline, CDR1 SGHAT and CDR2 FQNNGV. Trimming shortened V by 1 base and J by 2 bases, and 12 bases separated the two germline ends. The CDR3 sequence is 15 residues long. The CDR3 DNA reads TGTGCCAGCAGCTTAGGGACCGCTTACCCCTACGAGCAGTACTTC. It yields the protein CASSLGTAYPYEQYF.

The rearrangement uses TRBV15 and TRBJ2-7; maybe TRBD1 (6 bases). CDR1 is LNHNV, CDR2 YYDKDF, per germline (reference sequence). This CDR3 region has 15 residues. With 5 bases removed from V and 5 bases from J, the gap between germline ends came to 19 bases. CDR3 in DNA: TGTGCCACCAGCGCCCGTAGGACAGTCCTGAACGAGCAGTACTTC. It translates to CATSARRTVLNEQYF.

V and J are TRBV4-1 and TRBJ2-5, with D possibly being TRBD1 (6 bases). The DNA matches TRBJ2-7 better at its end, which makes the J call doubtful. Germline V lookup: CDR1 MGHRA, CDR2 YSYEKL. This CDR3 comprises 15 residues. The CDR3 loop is CASSQGGHEGDEQYF. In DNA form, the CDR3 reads TGCGCCAGCAGCCAGGGTGGCCATGAGGGGGACGAGCAGTACTTC.

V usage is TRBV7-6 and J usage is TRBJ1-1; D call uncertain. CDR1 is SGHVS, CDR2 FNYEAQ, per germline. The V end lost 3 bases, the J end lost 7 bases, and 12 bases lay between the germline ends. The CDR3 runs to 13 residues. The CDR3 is CASSFGEDNEAFF. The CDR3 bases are TGTGCCAGCAGCTTCGGGGAGGATAATGAAGCTTTCTTT.

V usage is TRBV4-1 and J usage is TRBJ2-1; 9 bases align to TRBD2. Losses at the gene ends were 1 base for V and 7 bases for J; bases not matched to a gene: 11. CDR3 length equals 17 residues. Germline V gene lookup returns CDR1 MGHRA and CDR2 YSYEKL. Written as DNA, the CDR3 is TGCGCCAGCAGCCAAGGTCGGGTAGCGGGAGCTAAAAATGAGCAGTTCTTC. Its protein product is CASSQGRVAGAKNEQFF.

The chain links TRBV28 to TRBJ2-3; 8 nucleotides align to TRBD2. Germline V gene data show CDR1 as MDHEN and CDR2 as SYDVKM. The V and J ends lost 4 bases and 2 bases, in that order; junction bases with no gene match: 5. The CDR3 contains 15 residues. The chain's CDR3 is CASSSRGGYTDTQYF. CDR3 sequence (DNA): TGTGCCAGCAGTTCCCGGGGGGGATACACAGATACGCAGTATTTT.

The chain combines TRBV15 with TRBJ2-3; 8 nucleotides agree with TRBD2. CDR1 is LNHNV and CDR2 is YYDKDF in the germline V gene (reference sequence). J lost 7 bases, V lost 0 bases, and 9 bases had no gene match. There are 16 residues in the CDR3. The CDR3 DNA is TGTGCCACCAGCAGAGATAAGGGACTAGAGGAATATACGCAGTATTTT. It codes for CATSRDKGLEEYTQYF.

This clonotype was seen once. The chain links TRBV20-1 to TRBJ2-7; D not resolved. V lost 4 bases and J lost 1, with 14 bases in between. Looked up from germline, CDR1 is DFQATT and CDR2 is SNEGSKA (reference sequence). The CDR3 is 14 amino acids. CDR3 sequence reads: CSAMGEPRSYEQYF. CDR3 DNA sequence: TGCAGTGCTATGGGTGAGCCCCGGTCCTACGAGCAGTACTTC.

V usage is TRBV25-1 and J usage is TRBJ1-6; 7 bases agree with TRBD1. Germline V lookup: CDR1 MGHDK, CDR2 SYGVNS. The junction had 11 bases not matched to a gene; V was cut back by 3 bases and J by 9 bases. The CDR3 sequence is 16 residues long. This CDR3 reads CASSDYRGGLSSPLHF. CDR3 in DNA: TGTGCCAGCAGTGATTACAGGGGCGGATTGAGTTCACCCCTCCACTTT.

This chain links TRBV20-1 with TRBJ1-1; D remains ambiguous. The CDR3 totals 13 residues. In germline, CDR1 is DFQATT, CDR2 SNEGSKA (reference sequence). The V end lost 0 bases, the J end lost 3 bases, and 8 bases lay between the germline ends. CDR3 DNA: TGCAGTGCTAGAGATCTTGATGACACTGAAGCTTTCTTT. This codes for CSARDLDDTEAFF.

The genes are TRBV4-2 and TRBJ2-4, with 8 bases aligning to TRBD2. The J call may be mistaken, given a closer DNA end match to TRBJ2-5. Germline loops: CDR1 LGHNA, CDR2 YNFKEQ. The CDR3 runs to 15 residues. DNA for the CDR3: TGTGCCAGCAGCCAAGTCGCCGGGGGGGCCGAGACCCAGTACTTC. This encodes CASSQVAGGAETQYF.

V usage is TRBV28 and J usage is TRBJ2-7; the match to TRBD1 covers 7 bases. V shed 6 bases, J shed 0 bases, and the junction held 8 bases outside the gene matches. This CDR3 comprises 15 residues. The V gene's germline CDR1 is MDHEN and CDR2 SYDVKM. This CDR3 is CASRRQGALSYEQYF. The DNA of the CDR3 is TGTGCCAGCAGACGACAGGGCGCTCTCTCCTACGAGCAGTACTTC.

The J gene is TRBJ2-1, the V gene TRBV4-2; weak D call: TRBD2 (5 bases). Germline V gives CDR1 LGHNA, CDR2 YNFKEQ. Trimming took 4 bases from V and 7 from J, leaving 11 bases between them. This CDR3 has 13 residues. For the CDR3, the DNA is TGTGCCAGCAGCCTCCGGGATAGGAATGAGCAGTTCTTC. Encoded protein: CASSLRDRNEQFF.